A selection of T cell receptor beta chains follows, all from one sample in a study of sequential checkpoint blockade in melanoma. TCRdb's copy holds only in-frame clones and misses some; the assay was immunoSEQ multiplex PCR. The sample contains approximately 28,000 clones, about 89% of which appear only once. Specimen: CD8+ T cells sorted from blood (inferred from file names), collected from a patient given nivolumab and ipilimumab in sequence. Receptor source: a human donor with melanoma. The CDR3 runs from the conserved cysteine through the conserved F or W.

v_gene	j_gene	len	CDR3aa
TRBV7-9	TRBJ2-3	12	CASSLGTGSRNF
TRBV19	TRBJ2-3	11	CASSTTDTQYF
TRBV11-2	TRBJ2-2	16	CASSSLLGGNTGELFF
TRBV27	TRBJ2-7	14	CASSQGWSSYEQYF
TRBV4-3	TRBJ2-7	16	CASSQHTGTGLREQYF
TRBV7-3	TRBJ1-1	17	CASTHGRAGIMNTEAFF
TRBV7-9	TRBJ2-3	15	CASRPGVLSTDTQYF
TRBV5-1	TRBJ2-2	15	CASSLAGGADRELFF
TRBV4-2	TRBJ1-1	13	CASSQVKGAEAFF
TRBV25-1	TRBJ1-1	15	CASSESQGASTEAFF
TRBV7-7	TRBJ2-2	16	CASSPMGLAITGELFF
TRBV29-1	TRBJ2-3	15	CSVEREARNTDTQYF
TRBV4-2	TRBJ1-2	13	CASSQENTDGYTF
TRBV7-2	TRBJ2-5	15	CASSLILLGRETQYF
TRBV28	TRBJ1-5	15	CASIPTGYSNQPQHF
TRBV6-5	TRBJ1-5	13	CASSYSIRQPQHF
TRBV7-9	TRBJ1-5	13	CASSLGQNQPQHF
TRBV9	TRBJ1-1	14	CASSVDLGGTEAFF
TRBV7-9	TRBJ2-7	19	CASSYTIAGGLITPCEQYF
TRBV28	TRBJ2-7	13	CASSLFGGYEQYF
TRBV9	TRBJ2-1	16	CASSVGGTDTYNEQFF
TRBV15	TRBJ2-7	14	CATSPQRDSYEQYF
TRBV7-8	TRBJ2-1	15	CASSLARRAPNEQFF
TRBV4-3	TRBJ2-2	15	CASSRGTGGEEELFF
TRBV28	TRBJ1-2	17	CASSPAAQGARGYGYTF
TRBV2	TRBJ1-5	15	CASSKEIYSNQPQHF
TRBV7-3	TRBJ2-1	15	CASSHPATGGHEQFF
TRBV28	TRBJ2-7	18	CASSSPLGSAGGPHEQYF
TRBV28	TRBJ1-1	12	CASSPSHTEAFF
TRBV7-3	TRBJ2-7	15	CASSAVPGQGNEQYF
TRBV7-9	TRBJ2-1	13	CASREGLQLEQFF
TRBV5-6	TRBJ2-1	11	CASSWGLWQFF
TRBV19	TRBJ1-1	13	CATWTGSFSEAFF
TRBV28	TRBJ2-7	15	CASSPPSDRTHEQYF
TRBV28	TRBJ1-4	16	CASSFGTGPLNEKLFF
TRBV28	TRBJ2-1	16	CASTLYRAGGLGEQFF
TRBV9	TRBJ2-2	16	CASSAIQGSGAGELFF
TRBV7-9	TRBJ1-5	15	CASSLAGHNNQPQHF
TRBV10-2	TRBJ2-3	13	CASSDLSTDTQYF
TRBV4-3	TRBJ2-4	20	CASSQDPLTNTDRGINIQYF
TRBV18	TRBJ2-7	14	CASSPNARGYEQYF
TRBV28	TRBJ1-4	17	CASSLRQGALANEKLFF
TRBV28	TRBJ2-4	16	CASSLFRGYGKNIQYF
TRBV29-1	TRBJ1-1	15	CSVEVLSPLDTEAFF
TRBV7-9	TRBJ1-3	16	CASSSTWTGAGNTIYF
TRBV21-1	TRBJ2-1	18	CASSKGLAGVTIGNEQFF
TRBV19	TRBJ2-2	16	CASTLTSLGVSGELFF
TRBV14	TRBJ2-3	16	CASSRVYGQSTDTQYF
TRBV7-9	TRBJ2-5	14	CASSLGTGDETQYF
TRBV7-2	TRBJ2-1	12	CASSLGGGEQFF
TRBV19	TRBJ1-4	15	CASSVQGATNEKLFF
TRBV7-9	TRBJ2-6	17	CASSTGLAGAGANVLTF
TRBV10-3	TRBJ2-3	15	CAISGLAGGQDTQYF
TRBV29-1	TRBJ2-1	14	CSVDGPRGHNEQFF